This note documents a single TCR beta chain sequence. What it recognizes is unknown. The PCR had 60 Vbeta and 13 Jbeta primers. The method was immunoSEQ multiplex PCR; TCRdb's version includes in-frame clones alone and lacks a portion of them. This table holds about 170,000 clones, roughly 76% found once. V gave up 5 bases and J gave up 4 bases, with 15 bases separating them. The CDR3 spans 15 residues. From germline, CDR1 is SGHVS and CDR2 FQNEAQ. This sample was taken from a study of cytomegalovirus exposure and HLA in healthy donors. Notes on the study in general: According to an earlier analysis, most TCR beta V segments yielded productive rearrangements about 90% or about 30% of the time. Later analysis indicated greater clonal expansion among HLA-associated TCR beta chains than among equally common other chains. When a later analysis was performed, an Asian-associated ancestry cluster reportedly had fewer N-insertions than the roughly 630-donor mean. A later analysis linked a missense variant in DCLRE1C to the trimming of TCR beta V and J genes.

Sequencing used PBMCs. The source of this sequence is a male donor in good health and CMV-seronegative. This chain links TRBV7-8 with TRBJ1-5; tentatively, D is TRBD1 (6 bases). DNA for the CDR3: TGTGCCAGCAGCCGGGGGGGTAGGGGGAATCAGCCCCAGCATTTT. Its protein product is CASSRGGRGNQPQHF.